The 26 T cell receptor beta chains given below trace back to one sample, sequenced in a study of cytomegalovirus exposure and HLA in healthy donors. Use of 60 Vbeta and 13 Jbeta primers characterized the PCR. The method was immunoSEQ multiplex PCR; TCRdb's version includes in-frame clones alone and lacks a portion of them. There are about 43,000 clones in the sample, with roughly 1.8% held by the top ten. The sequencing input was PBMCs. These receptors were collected from a woman in her twenties or thirties in good health and CMV-seronegative.

This chain connects TRBV19 to TRBJ2-7; TRBD1 agrees at 7 bases. The CDR3 has 11 amino acids. Looked up from germline, CDR1 is LNHDA and CDR2 is SQIVND (reference sequence). Trimming took 10 bases from V and 6 from J; bases not matched to a gene: 6. The CDR3 loop is CATTDRAEQYF. The CDR3 DNA is TGTGCCACCACAGACAGGGCCGAGCAGTACTTC. The full variable domain, its missing parts supplied by reference TRBV19 and TRBJ2-7, is DGGITQSPKYLFRKEGQNVTLSCEQNLNHDAMYWYRQDPGQGLRLIYYSQIVNDFQKGDIAEGYSVSREKKESFPLTVTSAQKNPTAFYLCATTDRAEQYFGPGTRLTVT.

This rearrangement joins TRBV6-5 to TRBJ2-7; maybe TRBD2 (5 bases). This CDR3 is built from 15 residues. In germline, CDR1 is MNHEY, CDR2 SVGAGI. The V end lost 0 bases, the J end lost 2 bases, and 11 bases lay between the germline ends. The CDR3 sequence is CASSYSRRAAYEQYF. CDR3 DNA: TGTGCCAGCAGTTACTCCAGGCGGGCAGCCTACGAGCAGTACTTC.

The chain links TRBV14 to TRBJ2-6, with D unclear. The V end was cut by 1 base, the J end by 0 bases, with 7 bases between. The CDR3 is made up of 16 amino acids. Germline V gene lookup returns CDR1 SGHDN and CDR2 FVKESK. CDR3 in DNA: TGTGCCAGCAGCCAAGTGCTCAGCTCTGGGGCCAACGTCCTGACTTTC. Translated: CASSQVLSSGANVLTF.

The chain joins TRBV2 to TRBJ1-5; TRBD1 might be the D (5 bases). The germline gives CDR1 SNHLY, CDR2 FYNNEI. This CDR3 is 15 amino acids long. Deletions cut 4 bases from V and 3 bases from J, with 13 bases between. CDR3 nucleotide sequence: TGTGCCAGCAGTGTTGCAGGGTGGGACAATCAGCCCCAGCATTTT. It codes for CASSVAGWDNQPQHF.

The chain combines TRBV29-1 with TRBJ1-1; D might be TRBD1 (5 bases). The V gene lost 5 bases and the J gene lost 1 base, with 14 bases spanning the gap. The germline gives CDR1 SQVTM, CDR2 ANQGSEA. The CDR3 extends over 14 amino acids. Here the CDR3 reads CSVLPWQGNTEAFF. CDR3 nucleotides: TGCAGCGTTCTCCCGTGGCAGGGGAACACTGAAGCTTTCTTT.

V usage is TRBV6-1 and J usage is TRBJ1-2; TRBD1 aligns across 7 bases. Germline lookup yields CDR1 MNHNS and CDR2 SASEGT. CDR3 length equals 12 residues. Trimming took 6 bases from V and 5 from J; bases not matched to a gene: 3. The CDR3 DNA reads TGTGCCAGCAGGACAGGGAGTTATGGCTACACCTTC. Its translation: CASRTGSYGYTF.

CDR3 sequence reads: CASSLLAGGPNEQFF. The DNA for the CDR3 is TGTGCCAGCAGTCTTCTAGCGGGAGGGCCCAATGAGCAGTTCTTC. The chain combines TRBV4-2 with TRBJ2-1; the match to TRBD2 covers 12 bases. The CDR3 extends over 15 amino acids. J lost 6 bases, V lost 6 bases, and 6 bases had no gene match. Germline CDR1 is LGHNA and CDR2 is YNFKEQ.

The chain couples TRBV27 to TRBJ2-1; 10 bases fit TRBD2. This CDR3 region has 16 residues. CDR1 is MNHEY, CDR2 SMNVEV, per germline (reference sequence). The V and J ends lost 4 bases and 7 bases, in that order; junction bases with no gene match: 10. The CDR3 nucleotides read TGTGCCAGCAGTTCTTTCAGCGGGAGGGCCTTGAATGAGCAGTTCTTC. Protein sequence: CASSSFSGRALNEQFF.

The chain is built from TRBV6-1 and TRBJ2-1; 7 nucleotides align to TRBD2. CDR3 length: 14 amino acids. Germline loops: CDR1 MNHNS, CDR2 SASEGT. The V and J ends lost 4 bases and 4 bases, in that order; junction bases with no gene match: 4. The CDR3 protein is CASSGGSVYNEQFF. CDR3 coding DNA: TGTGCCAGCAGTGGCGGGAGCGTTTACAATGAGCAGTTCTTC.

V gene TRBV30 combines with J gene TRBJ1-2; D not certain. V lost 1 base and J 8 bases, leaving 11 bases between the germline ends. This CDR3 has 12 amino acids. In germline, CDR1 is GTSNPN, CDR2 SVGIG (reference sequence). The DNA for the CDR3 is TGTGCCTGGAGTGCCGCCGCGGGCGGCTACACCTTC. Residues: CAWSAAAGGYTF.

This chain joins TRBV4-1 and TRBJ2-7, with TRBD2 as a possible D gene (7 bases). V lost 3 bases and J lost 0, with 12 bases in between. The germline V gene has CDR1 MGHRA and CDR2 YSYEKL. The CDR3 consists of 15 residues. The CDR3 here is CASSQGGGSSYEQYF. The DNA for the CDR3 is TGCGCCAGCAGCCAGGGGGGCGGGAGCTCCTACGAGCAGTACTTC.

The chain carries TRBV15 and TRBJ2-5; D might be TRBD1 or TRBD2, each matching 7 bases. V lost 5 bases to trimming and J lost 5 bases, with 18 bases between them. Germline V gene data show CDR1 as LNHNV and CDR2 as YYDKDF (reference sequence). This CDR3 is built from 15 residues. CDR3 residues: CATSGAGQREETQYF. The CDR3 DNA sequence: TGTGCCACCAGCGGAGCGGGACAGAGGGAGGAGACCCAGTACTTC.

The chain employs TRBV7-8 and TRBJ2-7; 12 positions match TRBD2. Germline trimming cut 7 bases from V and 4 bases from J; bases unmatched to any gene: 5. The V gene's germline CDR1 is SGHVS and CDR2 FQNEAQ. This CDR3 has 14 amino acids. CDR3 coding DNA: TGTGCCAGCAAACTAGCGGGAGGATCATACGAGCAGTACTTC. It specifies CASKLAGGSYEQYF.

The chain is built from TRBV6-6 and TRBJ2-7, with a possible D match to TRBD1 (5 bases). The CDR3 spans 12 residues. Germline loops: CDR1 MNHNY, CDR2 SVGAGI (reference sequence). The ends were cut back, 5 bases at V and 3 bases at J, with 8 bases in the middle. The CDR3 DNA reads TGTGCCAGCAGTGCCCAGGGCTACGAGCAGTACTTC. This gives the protein CASSAQGYEQYF.

Comments on this clone: Germline is not matched at one junction end, which may reflect a read error. Other DNA sequences in this sample translate to the same CDR3. The chain couples TRBV9 to TRBJ2-7; maybe TRBD1 (6 bases). This CDR3 contains 13 residues. Per germline, CDR1 SGDLS and CDR2 YYNGEE. The CDR3 sequence: CASSPGQYYEQYF. In nucleotides, the CDR3 is TGTGCCAGCAGCCCCGGACAGTACTACGAACAGTACTTC.

The chain combines TRBV6-1 with TRBJ2-6; a possible D gene is TRBD1 (6 bases). CDR1 is MNHNS, CDR2 SASEGT, per germline. CDR3 length: 16 residues. With 4 bases removed from V and 3 bases from J, the gap between germline ends came to 13 bases. CDR3 nucleotides: TGTGCCAGCAGTGCCGACACAGGGAGTGGGGCCAACGTCCTGACTTTC. It yields the protein CASSADTGSGANVLTF.

This chain uses TRBV18 with TRBJ2-7; 10 bases align to TRBD1. The CDR3 sequence is 12 residues long. The germline gives CDR1 KGHSH, CDR2 LQKENI. Trimming cost V 6 bases and J 6 bases; bases outside gene matches: 2. The CDR3 DNA reads TGTGCCAGCTCTGGGACAGGGGTCGAGCAGTACTTC. The encoded protein is CASSGTGVEQYF.

The chain is built from TRBV12-5 and TRBJ2-7; 10 nucleotides line up with TRBD1. The CDR3 contains 16 residues. Germline V gene lookup returns CDR1 LGHNT and CDR2 FRNRAP. J was trimmed by 7 bases and V by 0 bases; bases with no gene match: 9. This CDR3 reads CASGLVRTGGTREQYF. The CDR3 DNA is TGTGCTAGTGGTTTGGTAAGGACAGGGGGGACGCGGGAGCAGTACTTC.

Concerning this clone: Since no conserved phenylalanine or tryptophan closes the CDR3, a read error is the likely cause. It is unclear where the CDR3 begins or ends on the DNA, so no DNA is shown, and the CDR3 is as TCRdb lists it. J is TRBJ2-3 and V is TRBV28; TRBD2, the table's D call, lacks a check against the DNA. Germline CDR1 reads MDHEN; CDR2 reads SYDVKM. 9 amino acids form the CDR3, both terminal residues included. The CDR3: CQKQGLAPD.

The V gene is TRBV10-3, the J gene TRBJ1-1; D may be TRBD1 (5 bases). V was clipped by 3 bases and J by 5 bases, with 16 bases between them. Per the germline V gene, CDR1 is ENHRY and CDR2 is SYGVKD. The CDR3 extends over 15 amino acids. The CDR3 is CAISDIGRGGTEAFF. The CDR3 DNA follows: TGTGCCATCAGTGATATTGGGCGGGGGGGGACTGAAGCTTTCTTT.

V is TRBV4-3 and J is TRBJ2-3; D remains ambiguous. Germline V gives CDR1 LGHNA, CDR2 YSLEER. CDR3 size: 15 residues. Trimming took off 0 bases at V and 3 bases at J, with 10 bases between the two ends. The DNA of the CDR3 is TGCGCCAGCAGCCAAGATTGGCAGATTACAGATACGCAGTATTTT. This gives the protein CASSQDWQITDTQYF.

V is TRBV5-6 and J is TRBJ2-7, with D unclear. The CDR3 is 12 amino acids. Germline CDR1 and CDR2: SGHDT and YYEEEE. V was cut by 0 bases and J by 7 bases, with 8 bases left in between. This chain's CDR3 is CASSLAMREQYF. Written as DNA, the CDR3 is TGTGCCAGCAGCTTGGCCATGCGGGAGCAGTACTTC. Full variable domain (outside the CDR3, taken from reference TRBV5-6 and TRBJ2-7): DAGVTQSPTHLIKTRGQQVTLRCSPKSGHDTVSWYQQALGQGPQFIFQYYEEEERQRGNFPDRFSGHQFPNYSSELNVNALLLGDSALYLCASSLAMREQYFGPGTRLTVT.

The CDR3 region has the DNA TGCGCCAGCAGCTTAAAGGGGAATGCCTACGAGCAGTACTTC. This encodes CASSLKGNAYEQYF. The rearrangement uses TRBV5-1 and TRBJ2-7; possibly TRBD1 for D (5 bases). Germline CDR1 and CDR2: SGHRS and YFSETQ. Trimming removed 2 bases at V and 2 bases at J, with 11 bases between. There are 14 residues in the CDR3.

J is TRBJ2-2 and V is TRBV6-5; D is ambiguous. Trimming shortened V by 0 bases and J by 0 bases, and 8 bases separated the two germline ends. The CDR3 contains 16 residues. Germline V gene data show CDR1 as MNHEY and CDR2 as SVGAGI. The CDR3 coding sequence is TGTGCCAGCAGTTACTCGTGGAGCCCGAACACCGGGGAGCTGTTTTTT. Translation: CASSYSWSPNTGELFF.

As concerns this clone: Compared with germline, one end of the junction differs, possibly owing to a read error. The chain joins TRBV7-7 to TRBJ2-5, with TRBD2 identical over 7 bases. The CDR3 runs to 14 residues. CDR1 is SSHAT, CDR2 FNYEAQ, per germline (reference sequence). DNA for the CDR3: TGTGCTAGCAGCTTCCGCGGGAGAGGGGAGACCCAGTACTTC. It codes for CASSFRGRGETQYF.

The chain is built from TRBV4-1 and TRBJ2-7, with a tentative D call TRBD2 (6 bases). Trimming removed 0 bases from V and 0 bases from J, with 12 bases in between. Germline V gene lookup returns CDR1 MGHRA and CDR2 YSYEKL. This CDR3 region has 16 residues. The CDR3 spells CASSQEVRGSSYEQYF. The DNA for the CDR3 is TGCGCCAGCAGCCAAGAGGTACGGGGGAGCTCCTACGAGCAGTACTTC.